This passage covers 15 T cell receptor beta chains from one sample sequenced in a study of T cells after posttransplantation cyclophosphamide. TCRdb's table, derived via immunoSEQ multiplex PCR, lists solely in-frame clones and lacks some. The sample has some 61,000 clones, roughly 95% seen once. Sequenced input: PBMCs. These receptors were collected from a woman in her 30s in good health and a related stem cell transplant donor.

V and J are TRBV11-3 and TRBJ2-2; D not resolved. Trimming removed 0 bases from V and 4 bases from J, with 6 bases in between. The CDR3 runs to 14 residues. Looked up from germline, CDR1 is SGHNT and CDR2 is YENEEA. In DNA, the CDR3 is TGTGCCAGCAGCTTAGAAGGGTTCACCGGGGAGCTGTTTTTT. This translates into CASSLEGFTGELFF.

This clone was seen a single time. The chain recombines TRBV19 with TRBJ1-5; no reliable D call. V lost 3 bases and J lost 0, with 12 bases in between. The CDR3 contains 16 residues. Germline V gene data show CDR1 as LNHDA and CDR2 as SQIVND (reference sequence). The CDR3 DNA reads TGTGCCAGTAGTATCTCCTATGAGGATAGCAATCAGCCCCAGCATTTT. Translation: CASSISYEDSNQPQHF.

The chain uses TRBV6-5 and TRBJ2-3; the match to TRBD1 covers 10 bases. Germline values: CDR1 MNHEY, CDR2 SVGAGI. There are 14 residues in the CDR3. After removal of 6 bases from V and 8 bases from J, the junction contained 8 bases not matched to a gene. The CDR3 DNA sequence: TGTGCCAGCAGGGGGGGACAGGGGATAGGTACGCAGTATTTT. Encoded protein: CASRGGQGIGTQYF.

V and J are TRBV4-3 and TRBJ1-2, with 11 bases fitting TRBD1. V lost 4 bases and J lost 8; bases outside the gene matches: 3. Germline V CDR1 and CDR2: LGHNA, YSLEER. This CDR3 contains 13 residues. The CDR3: CASSPDRGQGYTF. In DNA form, the CDR3 reads TGCGCCAGCAGCCCGGACAGGGGGCAAGGCTACACCTTC.

Notes on this clone: The sample has other DNA sequences that encode this CDR3 too. The rearrangement links TRBV6-5 to TRBJ1-2; 8 bases line up with TRBD1. Trimming removed 2 bases from V and 8 bases from J; junction bases left unmatched: 10. Germline lookup yields CDR1 MNHEY and CDR2 SVGAGI. The CDR3 loop spans 15 amino acids. The CDR3 region is CASSYRGQGVYGYTF. CDR3 nucleotides: TGTGCCAGCAGTTACCGAGGACAGGGCGTCTACGGCTACACCTTC.

The chain combines TRBV27 with TRBJ2-7; D possibly corresponds to TRBD2 (7 bases). CDR1 is MNHEY and CDR2 is SMNVEV in the germline V gene (reference sequence). The CDR3 totals 14 residues. The V end lost 10 bases, the J end lost 3 bases, and 19 bases lay between the germline ends. DNA of the CDR3: TGTGCCACCGCCGGGGGGACATATTTCTACGAGCAGTACTTC. Protein sequence: CATAGGTYFYEQYF.

The chain employs TRBV19 and TRBJ1-4, with D perhaps matching TRBD1 (5 bases). The CDR3 runs to 15 residues. V was clipped by 4 bases and J by 5 bases, with 14 bases between them. Per germline, CDR1 LNHDA and CDR2 SQIVND (reference sequence). The CDR3 region has the DNA TGTGCCAGTAGTACCCAAGGGGACCTGAATGAAAAACTGTTTTTT. Translation: CASSTQGDLNEKLFF. Together with reference TRBV19 and TRBJ1-4, the CDR3 gives the full variable domain: DGGITQSPKYLFRKEGQNVTLSCEQNLNHDAMYWYRQDPGQGLRLIYYSQIVNDFQKGDIAEGYSVSREKKESFPLTVTSAQKNPTAFYLCASSTQGDLNEKLFFGSGTQLSVL.

The V gene is TRBV5-4, the J gene TRBJ2-7; possible D gene TRBD2, 6 bases. The CDR3 is 14 amino acids. Germline values: CDR1 SGHNT, CDR2 YYREEE (reference sequence). Trimming stripped 4 bases from V and 6 bases from J, with 17 bases between. The CDR3 nucleotides are TGTGCCAGCAGCCTTGGGACTCCCGGCCGCGAGCAGTACTTC. Amino acids: CASSLGTPGREQYF.

The V call is TRBV7-2, the J call TRBJ2-5, with 7 bases identical to TRBD2. The ends lost 6 bases at V and 7 bases at J; junction bases unmatched: 20. From germline, CDR1 is SGHTA and CDR2 FQGNSA. The CDR3 sequence is 17 residues long. CDR3 loop: CASRPTHGGFSGGTQYF. In nucleotides, the CDR3 is TGTGCCAGCAGACCTACACATGGAGGGTTCTCGGGAGGGACCCAGTACTTC.

V usage is TRBV7-2 and J usage is TRBJ1-4, with D possibly TRBD1 on 5 matching bases. Trimming shortened V by 1 base and J by 7 bases, and 10 bases separated the two germline ends. In germline, CDR1 is SGHTA, CDR2 FQGNSA. CDR3 length: 14 residues. For the CDR3, the DNA is TGTGCCAGCAGCTTAGAGGGTGGGACTGAAAAACTGTTTTTT. This encodes CASSLEGGTEKLFF.

The chain carries TRBV5-6 and TRBJ1-1; D not resolved. The CDR3 spans 14 residues. CDR1 and CDR2 from the germline V gene are SGHDT and YYEEEE. V was shortened by 4 bases and J by 1 base, with 11 bases between the two germline ends. The CDR3 sequence: CASSLGGPNTEAFF. In nucleotides, the CDR3 is TGTGCCAGCAGCCTAGGAGGGCCGAACACTGAAGCTTTCTTT.

This chain uses TRBV9 with TRBJ1-2, with 7 bases that match TRBD1. This CDR3 has 14 amino acids. In germline, CDR1 is SGDLS, CDR2 YYNGEE. The junction had 2 bases not matched to a gene; V was cut back by 3 bases and J by 0 bases. CDR3 loop: CASSAGQTNYGYTF. For the CDR3, the DNA is TGTGCCAGCAGCGCGGGACAGACTAACTATGGCTACACCTTC.

The rearrangement uses TRBV14 and TRBJ2-1, with 8 positions matching TRBD1. Per the germline V gene, CDR1 is SGHDN and CDR2 is FVKESK. The V and J ends lost 8 bases and 4 bases, in that order; junction bases with no gene match: 4. This CDR3 comprises 13 residues. The CDR3, as DNA: TGTGCCAGCTCCCGGGACAGGTACAATGAGCAGTTCTTC. It specifies CASSRDRYNEQFF.

This chain links TRBV7-3 with TRBJ2-1, with D uncertain. Germline-derived CDR1 and CDR2 are SGHTA and FQGTGA. The CDR3 has 15 amino acids. V lost 5 bases to trimming and J lost 0 bases, with 11 bases between them. CDR3 bases: TGTGCCAGCAGCCACCCACAGAGCTCCTACAATGAGCAGTTCTTC. It codes for CASSHPQSSYNEQFF.

The gene calls are TRBV2 and TRBJ2-7; the match to TRBD2 covers 11 bases. Trimming removed 6 bases from V and 2 bases from J; junction bases left unmatched: 0. The CDR3 totals 13 residues. CDR1 is SNHLY, CDR2 FYNNEI, per germline. DNA for the CDR3: TGTGCCAGCAGACTAGCGGGGGCCTACGAGCAGTACTTC. Translating gives CASRLAGAYEQYF.